This is a list of T cell receptor beta chains from one sample in a study of blood T cell repertoires in COVID-19. Measured with immunoSEQ multiplex PCR; TCRdb has only the in-frame clones, and not every one. The sample lists hundreds of thousands of clones, more than 75% occurring once. What was sequenced was peripheral blood. These receptors originate from a woman aged 50 to 65 who had recovered from COVID-19. Each CDR3 is given with its conserved first and last residue. The D gene is left open where the match is weak. Size tells how often a clone was seen (once, few, many) or the class of an expanded clone, and some rows leave it out.

CDR3 DNA	CDR3 protein	D gene	V gene	clone size	J gene
TGTGCCAGTAGTGCCCGGTGGGGACAGTTCTCCTACAATGAGCAGTTCTTC	CASSARWGQFSYNEQFF	TRBD1	TRBV19	NA	TRBJ2-1
TGTGCCAGCAGTTTTTCAGGGGAAATACCGATAAACTCTGGGGCCAACGTCCTGACTTTC	CASSFSGEIPINSGANVLTF	NA	TRBV27	once	TRBJ2-6
TGTGCCAGCAGCTTAAACGGGGATACTGAAGCTTTCTTT	CASSLNGDTEAFF	NA	TRBV7-3	NA	TRBJ1-1
TGTGCCAGCAGTTTCGGGACAGGGGGCGGTGAAGCTTTCTTT	CASSFGTGGGEAFF	TRBD1	TRBV27	NA	TRBJ1-1
TGTGCCACCAGGAGGGCGGACGAGCAGTACTTC	CATRRADEQYF	NA	TRBV24-1	NA	TRBJ2-7
TGTGCCAGCTCATCAAAAGGGGGCGGAGAGAGCCAGTACTTC	CASSSKGGGESQYF	TRBD1	TRBV18	once	TRBJ2-5
TGTGCCAGCAGACACAGCGGGGGCACTGAAGCTTTCTTT	CASRHSGGTEAFF	NA	TRBV6-4	once	TRBJ1-1
TGTGCCAGCAGCCGCCCAGGAAATGAGCAGTTCTTC	CASSRPGNEQFF	NA	TRBV6-6	NA	TRBJ2-1
TGTGCCAGCAGCTTATCGCGGGTAGCAATGGCTGGAAACACCATATATTTT	CASSLSRVAMAGNTIYF	NA	TRBV11-2	NA	TRBJ1-3
TGTGCCAGCCGCTTTGCGGGCAGCCATTCCTCCTACAATGAGCAGTTCTTC	CASRFAGSHSSYNEQFF	NA	TRBV7-9	few	TRBJ2-1
TGTGCCAGCAGCCAACCTATAAGGGACAGGGGGTCACCCCTCCACTTT	CASSQPIRDRGSPLHF	TRBD1	TRBV16	once	TRBJ1-6